The 12 T cell receptor beta chains reported below all come from one sample, sequenced in a study of identical twins. TCRdb re-derived calls from the 5' RACE reads in MiXCR, one entry per CDR3 protein. The top ten clones hold 1.5% to 2% of a sample with about 900,000 distinct CDR3 sequences, approximately 13% of them seen once. The same sample was also studied in work on yellow fever vaccine responses in identical twins.

Sequencing input: PBMCs. Every receptor here comes from a young woman in good health.

This clonotype was counted between two and nine times. The chain is built from TRBV19 and TRBJ2-1; D might be TRBD2 (6 bases). Germline values: CDR1 LNHDA, CDR2 SQIVND (reference sequence). The CDR3 consists of 16 residues. V was clipped by 0 bases and J by 7 bases, with 16 bases between them. CDR3: CASSIDRTTLGNEQFF. CDR3 bases: TGTGCCAGTAGTATAGATCGGACTACCCTCGGGAATGAGCAGTTCTTC.

The chain combines TRBV11-3 with TRBJ2-1; D possibly matches TRBD1 or TRBD2 (5 bases each). The CDR3 totals 14 residues. The V end was cut by 5 bases, the J end by 6 bases, with 14 bases between. The germline V gene has CDR1 SGHNT and CDR2 YENEEA. As DNA, the CDR3 is TGTGCCAGCAGCCCCGGGACCGAGGGCAATGAGCAGTTCTTC. Translated: CASSPGTEGNEQFF.

The chain combines TRBV6-1 with TRBJ2-1; D not certain. The V end was cut by 8 bases, the J end by 3 bases, with 17 bases between. Germline V gene data show CDR1 as MNHNS and CDR2 as SASEGT. The length of the CDR3 is 15 residues. CDR3 nucleotide sequence: TGTGCCAGCTCTAGGCCGCATTCATACTACAATGAGCAGTTCTTC. This codes for CASSRPHSYYNEQFF.

This clonotype has just a few counts. The chain links TRBV29-1 to TRBJ2-2; D is unclear. V was trimmed by 4 bases and J by 4 bases, leaving 10 bases between them. Germline CDR1 and CDR2: SQVTM and ANQGSEA. The CDR3 is 13 amino acids. CDR3 loop: CSVVSVFTGELFF. The CDR3 coding sequence is TGCAGCGTTGTATCTGTCTTCACCGGGGAGCTGTTTTTT.

This sequence joins TRBV10-3 and TRBJ2-5, with D possibly being TRBD2 (6 bases). There are 13 residues in the CDR3. The germline V gene encodes CDR1 ENHRY and CDR2 SYGVKD. Trimming shortened V by 7 bases and J by 3 bases, and 12 bases separated the two germline ends. The CDR3 loop is CAINDGGKETQYF. CDR3 sequence (DNA): TGTGCCATCAATGATGGAGGGAAAGAGACCCAGTACTTC.

This clonotype was observed many times. The chain has TRBV4-2 and TRBJ1-5; maybe TRBD1 (6 bases). From germline, CDR1 is LGHNA and CDR2 YNFKEQ. V shed 1 base and J shed 3 bases, with 13 bases lying between them. This CDR3 contains 16 residues. CDR3 nucleotide sequence: TGTGCCAGCAGCCAAGTAGCTACAGGGCCCAATCAGCCCCAGCATTTT. It codes for CASSQVATGPNQPQHF.

The chain recombines TRBV27 with TRBJ2-3; TRBD2 agrees at 13 bases. The trim removed 5 bases at V and 2 bases at J, leaving 13 bases unmatched. In germline, CDR1 is MNHEY, CDR2 SMNVEV (reference sequence). This CDR3 region has 19 residues. The CDR3 DNA follows: TGTGCCAGCAGTCCGACACTAGCGGGGGGGCTCGCTATCACAGATACGCAGTATTTT. Encoded protein: CASSPTLAGGLAITDTQYF.

The sample holds many counts of this clonotype. The CDR3, as DNA: TGTGCCAGCTCACCCCAGGACGGGACGAACACTGAAGCTTTCTTT. Amino acid sequence: CASSPQDGTNTEAFF. The chain has TRBV18 and TRBJ1-1; a possible D gene is TRBD1 (5 bases). V lost 3 bases and J lost 1, with 12 bases in between. Germline lookup yields CDR1 KGHSH and CDR2 LQKENI. This CDR3 is 15 amino acids long.

This clonotype showed up just a few times. The chain links TRBV15 to TRBJ2-1; 7 bases are a match to TRBD2. Germline V lookup: CDR1 LNHNV, CDR2 YYDKDF (reference sequence). The CDR3 consists of 15 residues. The trim removed 3 bases at V and 4 bases at J, leaving 6 bases unmatched. The CDR3 is CATSSSGVAYNEQFF. As DNA, the CDR3 is TGTGCCACCAGCAGCAGCGGGGTTGCGTACAATGAGCAGTTCTTC.

Ten or more counts support this clonotype. This chain joins TRBV14 and TRBJ1-1; D is unclear. Deletions cut 0 bases from V and 0 bases from J, with 14 bases between. Per the germline V gene, CDR1 is SGHDN and CDR2 is FVKESK. The CDR3 is 17 amino acids. The CDR3 reads CASSQDRAIRMNTEAFF. CDR3 in DNA: TGTGCCAGCAGCCAAGATCGCGCAATAAGAATGAACACTGAAGCTTTCTTT.

This clonotype was recorded at least ten times. The chain links TRBV6-1 to TRBJ1-4; TRBD1 agrees at 7 bases. The CDR3 spans 16 residues. Germline assignment: CDR1 MNHNS and CDR2 SASEGT. V trimming: 5 bases; J trimming: 5 bases; junction bases outside the gene matches: 11. For the CDR3, the DNA is TGTGCCAGCAGTCCGCCGGGGGACAGCTCAAATGAAAAACTGTTTTTT. This gives the protein CASSPPGDSSNEKLFF.

The chain combines TRBV5-1 with TRBJ2-3; TRBD2 matches 8 bases. Looked up from germline, CDR1 is SGHRS and CDR2 is YFSETQ. The CDR3 contains 14 residues. The V segment lost 4 bases and the J segment 2 bases; nucleotides outside the gene matches: 3. The DNA of the CDR3 is TGCGCCAGCAGCCCGGGACTAGTCACAGATACGCAGTATTTT. Its protein product is CASSPGLVTDTQYF.